This is a list of T cell receptor beta chains from one sample in a study of human T cells and chemical hapten exposure. TCRdb processed the RACE reads anew with MiXCR; each CDR3 protein has one entry. In the table there are around 260,000 distinct CDR3 sequences, 8.6% of which are singletons. Sequencing was performed on whole blood, taken in connection with sensitization to the hapten diphenylcyclopropenone (DPC). These receptor sequences come from a middle-aged woman with alopecia areata. Some clones in this sample may be carry-over from other donors' samples. The CDR3 runs from the conserved cysteine through the conserved F or W. Each record gives: V gene, J gene, clone size, D gene, CDR3 DNA, CDR3 protein. D genes are given only for firm matches. Not all rows give a size; the values are once, few, many and, for expanded clones, a class.

v_call: TRBV29-1
j_call: TRBJ2-5
clone_size: -
d_call: -
cdr3_nt: TGCAGCTCACCTACCCAGGGAGGACAGACCCAGTACTTC
cdr3_aa: CSSPTQGGQTQYF

v_call: TRBV10-3
j_call: TRBJ2-7
clone_size: -
d_call: -
cdr3_nt: TGTGCCATCGCGACAGGTCTCTACGAGCAGTACTTC
cdr3_aa: CAIATGLYEQYF

v_call: TRBV7-2
j_call: TRBJ2-5
clone_size: -
d_call: TRBD2
cdr3_nt: TGTGCCAGCAGCCTCTGGCCGGGACTAGCAGCAGAGACCCAGTACTTC
cdr3_aa: CASSLWPGLAAETQYF

v_call: TRBV10-3
j_call: TRBJ1-2
clone_size: -
d_call: -
cdr3_nt: TGTGCCATCAGTGAAGGGGGCTATGGCTACACCTTC
cdr3_aa: CAISEGGYGYTF

v_call: TRBV11-1
j_call: TRBJ1-2
clone_size: few
d_call: TRBD1
cdr3_nt: TGTGCCAGCAGCCTTCGGACAGGGCATCGCTATGGCTACACCTTC
cdr3_aa: CASSLRTGHRYGYTF

v_call: TRBV12-3/TRBV12-4
j_call: TRBJ2-5
clone_size: few
d_call: TRBD1
cdr3_nt: TGTGCCAGCAGTTTATTAGGACAGGCCTGGGAGACCCAGTACTTC
cdr3_aa: CASSLLGQAWETQYF

v_call: TRBV5-5
j_call: TRBJ2-2
clone_size: few
d_call: TRBD1
cdr3_nt: TGTGCCAGCAGCCTCCCACAGGGGGCAGCCGGGGAGCTGTTTTTT
cdr3_aa: CASSLPQGAAGELFF

v_call: TRBV6-6
j_call: TRBJ2-2
clone_size: -
d_call: TRBD2
cdr3_nt: TGTGCCAGCATCCATAGCGGGAGGCCATTGGGAACCGGGGAGCTGTTTTTT
cdr3_aa: CASIHSGRPLGTGELFF

v_call: TRBV7-3
j_call: TRBJ2-1
clone_size: many
d_call: -
cdr3_nt: TGTGCCAGCAGCGCCCAGGGTACCTACAATGAGCAGTTCTTC
cdr3_aa: CASSAQGTYNEQFF

v_call: TRBV7-6
j_call: TRBJ2-1
clone_size: few
d_call: TRBD2
cdr3_nt: TGTGCCAGCAGCTTAGTGGCTAGCGGGGCCCGCTCCTACAATGAGCAGTTCTTC
cdr3_aa: CASSLVASGARSYNEQFF

v_call: TRBV28
j_call: TRBJ2-6
clone_size: -
d_call: -
cdr3_nt: TGTGCCAGCAGACCCTATGGGGAAAGCTCTGGGGCCAACGTCCTGACTTTC
cdr3_aa: CASRPYGESSGANVLTF

v_call: TRBV20-1
j_call: TRBJ2-7
clone_size: many
d_call: -
cdr3_nt: TGCAGTGCTAGAGATGTACCTCCTGACCTTTACGAGCAGTACTTC
cdr3_aa: CSARDVPPDLYEQYF

v_call: TRBV7-2
j_call: TRBJ2-1
clone_size: -
d_call: TRBD2
cdr3_nt: TGTGCCAGCAGCTCGGGCCCCGGGGGGGGTCGCAATGAGCAGTTCTTC
cdr3_aa: CASSSGPGGGRNEQFF

v_call: TRBV5-1
j_call: TRBJ2-7
clone_size: -
d_call: -
cdr3_nt: TGCGCCAGCAGCTCGAACAGGTACGAGCAGTACTTC
cdr3_aa: CASSSNRYEQYF

v_call: TRBV27
j_call: TRBJ2-6
clone_size: -
d_call: -
cdr3_nt: TGTGCCAGCAGTTTAGAAACCGCAGGGTCGCCCCGCTCCCGCGTCCTGACTTTC
cdr3_aa: CASSLETAGSPRSRVLTF

v_call: TRBV20-1
j_call: TRBJ2-7
clone_size: many
d_call: TRBD2
cdr3_nt: TGCAGTGCTAGAGATCTAGGAGCGGGAAACGAGCAGTACTTC
cdr3_aa: CSARDLGAGNEQYF

v_call: TRBV5-6
j_call: TRBJ2-1
clone_size: few
d_call: -
cdr3_nt: TGTGCCAGCAACAGGGTGAGGGGATACAATGAGCAGTTCTTC
cdr3_aa: CASNRVRGYNEQFF

v_call: TRBV20-1
j_call: TRBJ1-1
clone_size: -
d_call: -
cdr3_nt: TGCAGTGCTTCCGGGACACCGGGCACTGAAGCTTTCTTT
cdr3_aa: CSASGTPGTEAFF

v_call: TRBV5-1
j_call: TRBJ2-5
clone_size: many
d_call: TRBD2
cdr3_nt: TGCGCCAGCAGCTCCGAAGGGAGGGGAGTAGAGACCCAGTACTTC
cdr3_aa: CASSSEGRGVETQYF

v_call: TRBV6-5
j_call: TRBJ2-7
clone_size: few
d_call: TRBD1
cdr3_nt: TGTGCCAGCAGTTCCGACAGGGGTCGGTACGAGCAGTACTTC
cdr3_aa: CASSSDRGRYEQYF

v_call: TRBV6-5
j_call: TRBJ2-2
clone_size: -
d_call: TRBD2
cdr3_nt: TGTGCCAGCAGCTCGAGACTAGCGGGAGGTTCCGGGGAGCTGTTTTTT
cdr3_aa: CASSSRLAGGSGELFF

v_call: TRBV7-2
j_call: TRBJ1-2
clone_size: -
d_call: -
cdr3_nt: TGTGCCAGCAGCTTAGATCAGGTTTACAACTATGGCTACACCTTC
cdr3_aa: CASSLDQVYNYGYTF

v_call: TRBV5-1
j_call: TRBJ2-1
clone_size: -
d_call: TRBD2
cdr3_nt: TGCGCCAGCACCGAGAATAGCGGGGCCTACAATGAGCAGTTCTTC
cdr3_aa: CASTENSGAYNEQFF

v_call: TRBV29-1
j_call: TRBJ2-7
clone_size: few
d_call: -
cdr3_nt: TGCAGCGTTCAAGTTGGGAACTACGAGCAGTACTTC
cdr3_aa: CSVQVGNYEQYF

v_call: TRBV3-1
j_call: TRBJ1-2
clone_size: many
d_call: TRBD1
cdr3_nt: TGTGCCAGCAGCGATTGGACAGGGACTAACTATGGCTACACCTTC
cdr3_aa: CASSDWTGTNYGYTF

v_call: TRBV19
j_call: TRBJ2-2
clone_size: few
d_call: TRBD1
cdr3_nt: TGTGCCAGTAGTATGTGGCAGGGGGCCGGGGAGCTGTTTTTT
cdr3_aa: CASSMWQGAGELFF

v_call: TRBV5-1
j_call: TRBJ2-3
clone_size: -
d_call: -
cdr3_nt: TGCGCCAGCAGCTCGGGACACTCTAGCACAGATACGCAGTATTTT
cdr3_aa: CASSSGHSSTDTQYF

v_call: TRBV20-1
j_call: TRBJ2-5
clone_size: many
d_call: -
cdr3_nt: TGCAGTGCGAACTGGGACCTCGGAGAGACCCAGTACTTC
cdr3_aa: CSANWDLGETQYF

v_call: TRBV28
j_call: TRBJ2-5
clone_size: few
d_call: TRBD1
cdr3_nt: TGTGCCAGCAACCAGGGACAGGGATTCCGGAAGACCCAGTACTTC
cdr3_aa: CASNQGQGFRKTQYF

v_call: TRBV7-2
j_call: TRBJ1-3
clone_size: few
d_call: -
cdr3_nt: TGTGCCAGCAGCTCCCGGGGTGGGGCCTACACCTCTGGAAACACCATATATTTT
cdr3_aa: CASSSRGGAYTSGNTIYF

v_call: TRBV19
j_call: TRBJ2-2
clone_size: many
d_call: TRBD1
cdr3_nt: TGTGCCAGTAGTAGGACAGGGTCCACCGGGGAGCTGTTTTTT
cdr3_aa: CASSRTGSTGELFF

v_call: TRBV28
j_call: TRBJ2-5
clone_size: few
d_call: TRBD2
cdr3_nt: TGTGCCAGCATGAAAGGAGGGAGGGCAGAGACCCAGTACTTC
cdr3_aa: CASMKGGRAETQYF

v_call: TRBV2
j_call: TRBJ1-5
clone_size: many
d_call: -
cdr3_nt: TGTGCCAGCAGCCCACGGGGGGCAAATCAGCCCCAGCATTTT
cdr3_aa: CASSPRGANQPQHF

v_call: TRBV6-2/TRBV6-3
j_call: TRBJ2-3
clone_size: many
d_call: TRBD2
cdr3_nt: TGTGCCAGCAGTCGCCTAGCGGGAGGAGGTGATACGCAGTATTTT
cdr3_aa: CASSRLAGGGDTQYF

v_call: TRBV5-1
j_call: TRBJ1-2
clone_size: few
d_call: TRBD1
cdr3_nt: TGCGCCAGCAGCTTGGCGAGAGGGACAGGGGAACCTCAAAGCTATGGCTACACCTTC
cdr3_aa: CASSLARGTGEPQSYGYTF

v_call: TRBV20-1
j_call: TRBJ2-7
clone_size: few
d_call: TRBD2
cdr3_nt: TGCAGTGCTAGGTGGCTAGCGGGACCCTACGAGCAGTACTTC
cdr3_aa: CSARWLAGPYEQYF

v_call: TRBV11-2
j_call: TRBJ1-2
clone_size: -
d_call: -
cdr3_nt: TGTGCCAGCAGCTTAGAGGGGCCTTATGGCTACACCTTC
cdr3_aa: CASSLEGPYGYTF

v_call: TRBV28
j_call: TRBJ1-4
clone_size: -
d_call: TRBD1
cdr3_nt: TGTGCCAGCAGTTATACGGGACAGGGGAGTGAAAAACTGTTTTTT
cdr3_aa: CASSYTGQGSEKLFF

v_call: TRBV12-3/TRBV12-4
j_call: TRBJ2-7
clone_size: -
d_call: TRBD2
cdr3_nt: TGTGCCAGCAGTTTAACGAGCGGGATAGGAGAGCAGTACTTC
cdr3_aa: CASSLTSGIGEQYF

v_call: TRBV29-1
j_call: TRBJ2-3
clone_size: -
d_call: -
cdr3_nt: TGCAGCGTTGAAGGACAGTTTGGGACAGATACGCAGTATTTT
cdr3_aa: CSVEGQFGTDTQYF

v_call: TRBV28
j_call: TRBJ2-1
clone_size: few
d_call: -
cdr3_nt: TGTGCCAGCAACCAACAGGGCTATGAGCAGTTCTTC
cdr3_aa: CASNQQGYEQFF

v_call: TRBV20-1
j_call: TRBJ1-3
clone_size: few
d_call: -
cdr3_nt: TGCAGTGCTAGAGATAAGGGACCCTCGGCTGGAAACACCATATATTTT
cdr3_aa: CSARDKGPSAGNTIYF

v_call: TRBV12-3/TRBV12-4
j_call: TRBJ2-2
clone_size: few
d_call: -
cdr3_nt: TGTGCCAGCACCGGCGGGTCAGCGGACGCGAACACCGGGGAGCTGTTTTTT
cdr3_aa: CASTGGSADANTGELFF

v_call: TRBV20-1
j_call: TRBJ2-7
clone_size: -
d_call: TRBD1
cdr3_nt: TGCAGTGCTCATTCCCAACAGGGGTCCTACGAGCAGTACTTC
cdr3_aa: CSAHSQQGSYEQYF

v_call: TRBV15
j_call: TRBJ2-2
clone_size: few
d_call: -
cdr3_nt: TGTGCCACCAGCAGAGATCTTTCGTCCCGGGAGCTGTTTTTT
cdr3_aa: CATSRDLSSRELFF